This T cell receptor beta chain comes out of a study of human T cells and chemical hapten exposure. Study observations and caveats: Expanded TCRs created a significantly greater count of big CDR3 similarity clusters than controls did.

TCRdb reprocessed the RACE reads via MiXCR and lists one record per CDR3 protein. The sample lists about 40,000 distinct CDR3 sequences, 3% to 3.5% occurring once. This clonotype was seen repeatedly, ten times or more. What it binds is unknown. Time point described: patch test 2, 6 weeks after DPC sensitization. Treatment noted: therapeutic diphenylcyclopropenone sensitization with weekly scalp DPC. The germline V gene encodes CDR1 MDHEN and CDR2 SYDVKM. Trimming left V 5 bases short and J 4 bases short, with 9 bases between. This CDR3 spans 12 amino acids. The chain carries TRBV28 and TRBJ2-7, with D uncertain. The TCR comes from a man aged 40-55 years with alopecia areata. Some clones in this sample may be carry-over from other donors' samples. The sample here was whole blood, taken in connection with sensitization to the hapten diphenylcyclopropenone (DPC). The CDR3 loop reads CASSTRRYEQYF. DNA for the CDR3: TGTGCCAGCAGTACAAGACGGTACGAGCAGTACTTC.